Following are 31 T cell receptor beta chains from one sample sequenced in a study of cytomegalovirus exposure and HLA in healthy donors. Both 60 Vbeta primers and 13 Jbeta primers went into the PCR. Repertoires were generated with immunoSEQ multiplex PCR, while TCRdb's copy carries only in-frame clones and drops some. The sample carries around 130,000 clones, 75% recorded once. Sequences were obtained from PBMCs. All receptors derive from a man aged 25 to 40 in good health and CMV-seronegative.

The J gene is TRBJ2-2, the V gene TRBV5-6; 11 bases align to TRBD2. J lost 7 bases, V lost 1 base, and 9 bases had no gene match. The CDR3 has 17 amino acids. CDR1 and CDR2 from the germline V gene are SGHDT and YYEEEE. The CDR3 nucleotides read TGTGCCAGCAGCTTGAGGCTAGCGGGAGGAGAGGTCGGGGAGCTGTTTTTT. Protein: CASSLRLAGGEVGELFF.

V usage is TRBV2 and J usage is TRBJ2-3, with D possibly being TRBD2 (6 bases). CDR3 length: 16 amino acids. The V gene's germline CDR1 is SNHLY and CDR2 FYNNEI. V lost 2 bases to trimming and J lost 1 base, with 13 bases between them. The CDR3 DNA reads TGTGCCAGCAGTGAATGGGGACCGGGGGGCACAGATACGCAGTATTTT. It translates to CASSEWGPGGTDTQYF.

The chain couples TRBV5-6 to TRBJ1-5, with TRBD1 identical over 8 bases. The junction had 18 bases not matched to a gene; V was cut back by 4 bases and J by 3 bases. Germline V gene sequence: CDR1 SGHDT, CDR2 YYEEEE. The CDR3 extends over 19 amino acids. The chain's CDR3 is CASSPSGDRQRKHNQPQHF. The CDR3 nucleotides are TGTGCCAGCAGCCCTTCTGGGGACAGGCAGCGAAAGCACAATCAGCCCCAGCATTTT.

The table lists this clone with a few counts. The chain is built from TRBV28 and TRBJ2-6, with TRBD1 identical over 7 bases. CDR1 and CDR2 from the germline V gene are MDHEN and SYDVKM. The CDR3 has 16 residues. The V and J ends lost 3 bases and 0 bases, in that order; junction bases with no gene match: 2. CDR3 protein: CASSFGTVSGANVLTF. CDR3 nucleotides: TGTGCCAGCAGTTTTGGGACAGTCTCTGGGGCCAACGTCCTGACTTTC.

The V and J genes are TRBV5-1 and TRBJ1-1; D possibly corresponds to TRBD1 (6 bases). The CDR3 has 13 amino acids. The V end lost 1 base, the J end lost 4 bases, and 8 bases lay between the germline ends. The germline gives CDR1 SGHRS, CDR2 YFSETQ. The CDR3 loop reads CASSLLGATEAFF. CDR3 in DNA: TGCGCCAGCAGCTTGTTGGGGGCCACTGAAGCTTTCTTT. The full variable domain, completed using reference TRBV5-1 and TRBJ1-1, is KAGVTQTPRYLIKTRGQQVTLSCSPISGHRSVSWYQQTPGQGLQFLFEYFSETQRNKGNFPGRFSGRQFSNSRSEMNVSTLELGDSALYLCASSLLGATEAFFGQGTRLTVV.

This clone was picked up one time. The rearrangement joins TRBV5-1 to TRBJ2-7, with TRBD2 as a possible D gene (6 bases). The CDR3 extends over 14 amino acids. Trimming stripped 4 bases from V and 0 bases from J, with 11 bases between. Germline V gene lookup returns CDR1 SGHRS and CDR2 YFSETQ. CDR3 loop: CASSPDGSSYEQYF. The CDR3 coding sequence is TGCGCCAGCAGCCCGGACGGGAGCTCCTACGAGCAGTACTTC. The full variable domain, with the rest looked up from reference TRBV5-1 and TRBJ2-7, is KAGVTQTPRYLIKTRGQQVTLSCSPISGHRSVSWYQQTPGQGLQFLFEYFSETQRNKGNFPGRFSGRQFSNSRSEMNVSTLELGDSALYLCASSPDGSSYEQYFGPGTRLTVT.

The rearrangement joins TRBV29-1 to TRBJ2-3; 11 bases fit TRBD2. V was pared by 6 bases and J by 4 bases, with 9 bases of the junction left unmatched. Germline CDR1 is SQVTM and CDR2 is ANQGSEA. This CDR3 comprises 15 residues. CDR3 in amino acids: CSVESSGGLADTQYF. CDR3 coding DNA: TGCAGCGTAGAATCTAGCGGGGGGTTGGCAGATACGCAGTATTTT.

This rearrangement joins TRBV30 to TRBJ1-2; 8 bases fit TRBD1. The trim removed 6 bases at V and 3 bases at J, leaving 6 bases unmatched. This CDR3 has 13 amino acids. Germline V CDR1 and CDR2: GTSNPN, SVGIG (reference sequence). In DNA form, the CDR3 reads TGTGCCTGCAACAGGGGGAGTCACTATGGCTACACCTTC. Translation gives CACNRGSHYGYTF.

The chain carries TRBV5-1 and TRBJ2-1; 8 nucleotides align to TRBD2. Germline trimming cut 3 bases from V and 9 bases from J; bases unmatched to any gene: 2. The V gene's germline CDR1 is SGHRS and CDR2 YFSETQ. The CDR3 totals 12 residues. The CDR3 bases are TGCGCCAGCAGCTCCACTAGCGGTGAGCAGTTCTTC. Its translation: CASSSTSGEQFF.

This chain joins TRBV6-5 and TRBJ1-2, with 7 bases lining up with TRBD1. Germline CDR1 is MNHEY and CDR2 is SVGAGI. The CDR3 loop spans 13 amino acids. The junction had 5 bases not matched to a gene; V was cut back by 6 bases and J by 4 bases. The CDR3 DNA is TGTGCCAGCAGCATGGGACAGATCTATGGCTACACCTTC. Translated: CASSMGQIYGYTF.

As for this clone: This specimen includes other DNA sequences encoding the same CDR3. The chain is built from TRBV6-5 and TRBJ2-5; the D gene is possibly TRBD1 (6 bases). Trimming removed 6 bases from V and 2 bases from J, with 13 bases in between. The CDR3 is made up of 14 amino acids. The germline V gene has CDR1 MNHEY and CDR2 SVGAGI. CDR3 in amino acids: CASSQMTGQETQYF. CDR3 in DNA: TGTGCCAGCAGCCAAATGACAGGTCAAGAGACCCAGTACTTC.

In this sample, this clone turned up a few times. The rearrangement joins TRBV9 to TRBJ2-3; D perhaps matches TRBD2 (5 bases). This CDR3 region has 15 residues. V lost 7 bases to trimming and J lost 0 bases, with 15 bases between them. Germline lookup yields CDR1 SGDLS and CDR2 YYNGEE. The CDR3 DNA reads TGTGCCAGCGGTCCCGCAGGAGGTAGCACAGATACGCAGTATTTT. Protein: CASGPAGGSTDTQYF.

The chain couples TRBV4-2 to TRBJ1-1, with a weak D call TRBD1 (5 bases). The CDR3 contains 15 residues. V gave up 1 base and J gave up 1 base, with 10 bases separating them. From germline, CDR1 is LGHNA and CDR2 YNFKEQ. The CDR3, as DNA: TGTGCCAGCAGCCAAGTTGGGGCCCAGAACACTGAAGCTTTCTTT. Translated: CASSQVGAQNTEAFF.

This clone has only a few counts. The rearrangement links TRBV7-8 to TRBJ2-7; the match to TRBD1 covers 7 bases. The V gene end was trimmed by 5 bases and the J gene end by 3 bases; junction bases not matched to a gene: 4. Germline loops: CDR1 SGHVS, CDR2 FQNEAQ. The CDR3 is 13 residues long. The chain's CDR3 is CASSTRDSYEQYF. Here the CDR3 DNA reads TGTGCCAGCAGCACCCGGGACAGCTACGAGCAGTACTTC.

This chain uses TRBV30 with TRBJ2-6, with 10 bases lining up with TRBD1. With V trimmed by 5 bases and J by 3 bases, 7 bases remained unmatched. Per the germline V gene, CDR1 is GTSNPN and CDR2 is SVGIG (reference sequence). This CDR3 contains 16 residues. CDR3 nucleotides: TGTGCCTGGCAGGACAGGGGGGCGCTTGGGGCCAACGTCCTGACTTTC. It specifies CAWQDRGALGANVLTF. Looking up the rest from reference TRBV30 and TRBJ2-6 gives the full variable domain: SQTIHQWPATLVQPVGSPLSLECTVEGTSNPNLYWYRQAAGRGLQLLFYSVGIGQISSEVPQNLSASRPQDRQFILSSKKLLLSDSGFYLCAWQDRGALGANVLTFGAGSRLTVL.

This clone has just a few counts. V gene TRBV5-1 combines with J gene TRBJ1-2; tentative D call: TRBD1 (5 bases). This CDR3 is built from 13 residues. With 4 bases removed from V and 7 bases from J, the gap between germline ends came to 14 bases. Germline V CDR1 and CDR2: SGHRS, YFSETQ. CDR3 DNA: TGCGCCAGCAGCCCACAAGACAGAATTGGCTACACCTTC. Residues: CASSPQDRIGYTF.

The chain carries TRBV7-3 and TRBJ2-3, with D unresolved. Deletions cut 2 bases from V and 3 bases from J, with 9 bases between. This CDR3 is 14 amino acids long. Germline-derived CDR1 and CDR2 are SGHTA and FQGTGA. This CDR3 reads CASSLSGATDTQYF. The CDR3 bases are TGTGCCAGCAGCTTATCCGGTGCGACAGATACGCAGTATTTT.

V is TRBV5-6 and J is TRBJ2-7; a possible D gene is TRBD2 (6 bases). The CDR3 length is 14 residues. Germline CDR1 and CDR2: SGHDT and YYEEEE. V shed 0 bases and J shed 2 bases, with 9 bases lying between them. CDR3 sequence reads: CASSLAPGAYEQYF. In DNA, the CDR3 is TGTGCCAGCAGCTTGGCCCCGGGGGCCTACGAGCAGTACTTC.

This clone has more than one count but fewer than ten. The CDR3 region is CASSQHPSGGLEPQHF. CDR3 bases: TGTGCCAGCAGCCAGCATCCCTCGGGGGGGTTGGAGCCCCAGCATTTT. This chain links TRBV7-8 with TRBJ1-5, with D perhaps TRBD1 (5 bases). Deletions cut 5 bases from V and 8 bases from J, with 22 bases between. The CDR3 is 16 residues long. CDR1 and CDR2 (germline): SGHVS, FQNEAQ.

The chain joins TRBV9 to TRBJ1-2, with 7 nucleotides matching TRBD1. The CDR3 runs to 16 residues. Trimming removed 3 bases from V and 3 bases from J; junction bases left unmatched: 11. Germline V CDR1 and CDR2: SGDLS, YYNGEE. The CDR3 DNA sequence: TGTGCCAGCAGCGGACCGGGACAGAACTCCCACTATGGCTACACCTTC. Residues: CASSGPGQNSHYGYTF.

This clone was observed a few times. This chain joins TRBV29-1 and TRBJ1-1; D is undetermined. The CDR3 totals 14 residues. V lost 3 bases and J lost 4, with 15 bases in between. CDR1 SQVTM and CDR2 ANQGSEA come from the germline V gene. CDR3 loop: CSVEGIAGGTEAFF. DNA for the CDR3: TGCAGCGTTGAGGGTATTGCCGGCGGCACTGAAGCTTTCTTT.

The chain recombines TRBV19 with TRBJ2-1, with 8 bases matching TRBD2. This CDR3 comprises 17 residues. J was trimmed by 6 bases and V by 5 bases; bases with no gene match: 15. Germline CDR1 reads LNHDA; CDR2 reads SQIVND (reference sequence). The CDR3 nucleotides read TGTGCCAGTAGTCTAAAAGCGAGACTAGCGCTTGGCAATGAGCAGTTCTTC. It encodes CASSLKARLALGNEQFF.

This clone has only a few counts. The V call is TRBV25-1, the J call TRBJ1-5; no firm D call. CDR3 size: 14 residues. Germline values: CDR1 MGHDK, CDR2 SYGVNS. Trimming left V 4 bases short and J 0 bases short, with 7 bases between. CDR3 DNA sequence: TGTGCCAGCAGTGCACAGAATAGCAATCAGCCCCAGCATTTT. Translation gives CASSAQNSNQPQHF.

The chain couples TRBV5-4 to TRBJ2-1; 10 bases line up with TRBD1. Trimming removed 4 bases from V and 8 bases from J; junction bases left unmatched: 6. The CDR3 consists of 14 residues. Germline CDR1 is SGHNT and CDR2 is YYREEE (reference sequence). The CDR3 region has the DNA TGTGCCAGCAGCGGGGACAGGGGTGGAGATGAGCAGTTCTTC. Its translation is CASSGDRGGDEQFF.

This clone turned up a few times. The rearrangement links TRBV27 to TRBJ2-1, with 8 bases matching TRBD1. Germline-derived CDR1 and CDR2 are MNHEY and SMNVEV (reference sequence). This CDR3 is built from 15 residues. With 6 bases clipped from V and 2 bases from J, the junction kept 6 bases outside the gene matches. CDR3 bases: TGTGCCAGCAGCGAAATACAGGGGGCCTACAATGAGCAGTTCTTC. It encodes CASSEIQGAYNEQFF.

The rearrangement joins TRBV6-1 to TRBJ1-2; no firm D call. V lost 4 bases and J lost 14, with 11 bases in between. This CDR3 has 10 residues. CDR1 and CDR2 from the germline V gene are MNHNS and SASEGT. The CDR3 region is CASSAVPQTF. CDR3 DNA: TGTGCCAGCAGTGCAGTCCCCCAAACCTTC.

The chain employs TRBV29-1 and TRBJ2-5, with D perhaps TRBD2 (5 bases). The CDR3 covers 11 residues. V was cut by 7 bases and J by 5 bases, with 11 bases left in between. CDR1 and CDR2 from the germline V gene are SQVTM and ANQGSEA. CDR3 protein: CSATRHETQYF. Here the CDR3 DNA reads TGCAGCGCTACTAGACACGAGACCCAGTACTTC.

V gene TRBV5-6 combines with J gene TRBJ2-5; D possibly corresponds to TRBD2 (5 bases). Germline V gives CDR1 SGHDT, CDR2 YYEEEE. The CDR3 is 13 amino acids. The ends were cut back, 4 bases at V and 11 bases at J, with 18 bases in the middle. For the CDR3, the DNA is TGTGCCAGCAGCCAGGACTCTGCCGATGAGCAGTACTTC. Its translation is CASSQDSADEQYF.

The chain joins TRBV4-2 to TRBJ2-3; the D gene is possibly TRBD1 (5 bases). The CDR3 length is 12 residues. Trimming took 4 bases from V and 5 from J, leaving 7 bases between them. CDR1 and CDR2 (germline): LGHNA, YNFKEQ. This CDR3 reads CASSPDRDTQYF. The CDR3 region has the DNA TGTGCCAGCAGCCCTGACAGAGATACGCAGTATTTT.

The rearrangement joins TRBV6-1 to TRBJ2-7; a possible D gene is TRBD2 (5 bases). The CDR3 consists of 14 residues. Germline lookup yields CDR1 MNHNS and CDR2 SASEGT. The ends were cut back, 3 bases at V and 3 bases at J, with 12 bases in the middle. CDR3 in amino acids: CASSESGNLYEQYF. Here the CDR3 DNA reads TGTGCCAGCAGTGAGTCCGGGAACCTCTACGAGCAGTACTTC.

The chain's CDR3 is CATSSRRDTRNYGYTF. The CDR3 DNA sequence: TGTGCCACCAGCTCTCGCCGGGACACAAGAAACTATGGCTACACCTTC. This rearrangement joins TRBV15 to TRBJ1-2; TRBD1 is a possible D gene (6 bases). The CDR3 consists of 16 residues. V lost 5 bases and J 2 bases, leaving 18 bases between the germline ends. CDR1 is LNHNV and CDR2 is YYDKDF in the germline V gene (reference sequence).